This TCR beta chain is drawn from a study of blood T cell repertoires in COVID-19. Turning to the study itself: The samples span acute and convalescent COVID-19 from the United States, Italy and Spain. PBMCs, B-cell-depleted T cells, or T cells were the source of the cDNA or gDNA that made up the material.

The CDR3 runs 16 residues. V was cut by 1 base and J by 0 bases, with 10 bases left in between. CDR1 is SGDLS and CDR2 is YYNGEE in the germline V gene. Original handling: Estimation of nucleated cell counts relied on the amplification of reference gene primers. Data came from immunoSEQ multiplex PCR; TCRdb stores just in-frame clones and leaves some out. V, J and clone size are taken as reported in that table, and D and trimming were inferred from the DNA itself. The sample holds about 240,000 clones, about 90% seen once. The gene calls are TRBV9 and TRBJ2-2, with D possibly matching TRBD1 (5 bases). Sequencing used peripheral blood. This TCR was recovered from a man aged 55 to 70 with acute or convalescent COVID-19. CDR3 sequence (DNA): TGTGCCAGCAGCGTATTGTCCAGGGCGAACACCGGGGAGCTGTTTTTT. It is translated as CASSVLSRANTGELFF.